Detailed here is one T cell receptor (beta chain). The use of a sample-barcoded 5' primer and a J-beta primer mix characterized a second PCR of roughly 6 to 11 cycles. Tagging of each cDNA molecule was performed by a template-switch adaptor with 12 random nucleotides. TCRdb used MiXCR to reprocess the 5' RACE reads, holding one entry per CDR3 protein. This repertoire shows about a million distinct CDR3 sequences, around 49% found once; its top ten account for around an eighth. The data originate from a study of blood T cells in healthy people across ages. Isolated per sample were at least 6.5 million PBMCs. RNA extraction gave at least 5 micrograms of total RNA per sample. Input material: blood. The receptor was derived from a man aged 30 to 45 in good health.

In DNA, the CDR3 is TGCAGTGCTAGGTTACAGGGGCAGGGTCAGCCCCAGCATTTT. This encodes CSARLQGQGQPQHF. The chain joins TRBV20-1 to TRBJ1-5, with 7 nucleotides matching TRBD1. V shed 3 bases and J 6 bases; nucleotides not matched to a gene: 8. The germline V gene has CDR1 DFQATT and CDR2 SNEGSKA (reference sequence). The CDR3 extends over 14 amino acids.